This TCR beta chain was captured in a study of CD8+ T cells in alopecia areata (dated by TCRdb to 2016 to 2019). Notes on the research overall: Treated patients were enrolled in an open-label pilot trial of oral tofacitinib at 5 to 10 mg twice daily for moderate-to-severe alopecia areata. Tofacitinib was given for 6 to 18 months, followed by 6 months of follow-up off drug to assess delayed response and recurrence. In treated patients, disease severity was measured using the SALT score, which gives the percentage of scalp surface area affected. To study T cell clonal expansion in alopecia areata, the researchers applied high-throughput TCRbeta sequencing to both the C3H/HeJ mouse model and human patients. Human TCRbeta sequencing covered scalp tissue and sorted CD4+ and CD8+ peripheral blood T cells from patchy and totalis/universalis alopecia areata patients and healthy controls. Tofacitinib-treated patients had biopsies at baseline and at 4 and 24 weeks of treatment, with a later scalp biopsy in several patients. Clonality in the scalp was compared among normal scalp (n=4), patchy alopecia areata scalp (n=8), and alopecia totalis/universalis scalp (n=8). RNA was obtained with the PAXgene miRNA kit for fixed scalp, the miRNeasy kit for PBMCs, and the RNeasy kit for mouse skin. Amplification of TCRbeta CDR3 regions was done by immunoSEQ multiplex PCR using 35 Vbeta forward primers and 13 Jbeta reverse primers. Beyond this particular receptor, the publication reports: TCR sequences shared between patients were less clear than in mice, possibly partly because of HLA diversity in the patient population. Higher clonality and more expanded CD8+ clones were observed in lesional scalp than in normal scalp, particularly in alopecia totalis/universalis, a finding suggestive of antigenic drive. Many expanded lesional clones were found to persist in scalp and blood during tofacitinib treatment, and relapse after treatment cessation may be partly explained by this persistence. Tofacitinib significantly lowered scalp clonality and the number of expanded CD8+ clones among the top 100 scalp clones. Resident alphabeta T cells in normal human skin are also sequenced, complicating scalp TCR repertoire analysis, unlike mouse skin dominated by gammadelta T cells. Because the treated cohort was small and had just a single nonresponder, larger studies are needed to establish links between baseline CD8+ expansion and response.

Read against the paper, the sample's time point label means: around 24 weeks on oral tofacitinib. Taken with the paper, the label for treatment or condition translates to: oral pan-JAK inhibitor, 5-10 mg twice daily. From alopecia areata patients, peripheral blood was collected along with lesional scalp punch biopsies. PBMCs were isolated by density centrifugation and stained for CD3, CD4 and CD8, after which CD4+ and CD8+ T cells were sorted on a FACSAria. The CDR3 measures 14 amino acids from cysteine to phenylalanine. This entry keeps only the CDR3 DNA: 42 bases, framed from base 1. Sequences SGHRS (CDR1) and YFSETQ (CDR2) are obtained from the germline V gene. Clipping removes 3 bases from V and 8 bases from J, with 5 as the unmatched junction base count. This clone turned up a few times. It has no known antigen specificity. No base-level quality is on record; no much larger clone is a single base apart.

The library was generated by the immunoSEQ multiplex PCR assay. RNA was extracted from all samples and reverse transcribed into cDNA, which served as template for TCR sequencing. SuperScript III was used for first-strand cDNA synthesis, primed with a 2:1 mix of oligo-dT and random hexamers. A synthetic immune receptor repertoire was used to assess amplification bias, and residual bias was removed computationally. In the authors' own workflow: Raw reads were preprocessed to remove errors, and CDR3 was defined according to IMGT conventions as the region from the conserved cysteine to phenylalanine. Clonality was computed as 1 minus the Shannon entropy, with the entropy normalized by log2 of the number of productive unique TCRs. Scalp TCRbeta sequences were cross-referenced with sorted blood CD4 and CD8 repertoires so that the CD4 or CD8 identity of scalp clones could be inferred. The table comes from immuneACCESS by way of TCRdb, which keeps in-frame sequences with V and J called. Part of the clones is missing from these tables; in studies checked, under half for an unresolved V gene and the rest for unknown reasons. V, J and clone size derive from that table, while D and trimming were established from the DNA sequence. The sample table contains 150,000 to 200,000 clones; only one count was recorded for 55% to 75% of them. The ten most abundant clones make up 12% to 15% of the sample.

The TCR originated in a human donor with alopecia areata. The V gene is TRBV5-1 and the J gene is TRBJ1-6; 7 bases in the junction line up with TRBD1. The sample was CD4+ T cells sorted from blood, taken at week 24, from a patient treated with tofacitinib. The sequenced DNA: TGCGCCAGCAGCTCCGCCACAGGGGATTCACCCCTCCACTTT. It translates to CASSSATGDSPLHF.